One sample yielded the 29 T cell receptor beta chains listed below, sequenced in a study of human T cells and chemical hapten exposure. Time point described: patch test 1, 2 weeks after DPC sensitization. Treatment given: therapeutic diphenylcyclopropenone sensitization with weekly scalp DPC. TCRdb processed the RACE reads anew with MiXCR; each CDR3 protein has one entry. The sample carries 90,000 or so distinct CDR3 sequences, roughly a tenth recorded once. The source material was whole blood, sampled in connection with sensitization to the hapten diphenylcyclopropenone (DPC). The receptors shown here come from a middle-aged man with alopecia areata. Some clones in this sample may be carry-over from other donors' samples.

This sequence joins TRBV10-3 and TRBJ2-3, with D possibly TRBD2 on 5 matching bases. The V gene lost 0 bases and the J gene lost 8 bases, with 18 bases spanning the gap. Germline CDR1 is ENHRY and CDR2 is SYGVKD. The length of the CDR3 is 16 residues. CDR3 sequence: CAISESRGSHEATQYF. The CDR3 DNA follows: TGTGCCATCAGTGAGTCGAGAGGGAGTCACGAGGCTACGCAGTATTTT.

This clonotype was seen only a few times. The J gene is TRBJ2-5, the V gene TRBV4-1; D call uncertain. CDR3 size: 13 residues. Germline CDR1 MGHRA, CDR2 YSYEKL. V gave up 4 bases and J gave up 9 bases, with 15 bases separating them. The CDR3 DNA sequence: TGCGCCAGCAGCCCCGTCGGTGGGTGGGCCCAGTACTTC. Translation gives CASSPVGGWAQYF.

In this sample, this clonotype turned up many times. The genes are TRBV27 and TRBJ1-4, with TRBD1 matching over 8 bases. Germline CDR1 MNHEY, CDR2 SMNVEV (reference sequence). J was trimmed by 7 bases and V by 9 bases; bases with no gene match: 19. This CDR3 spans 17 amino acids. The CDR3 loop reads CASKPGGEYIPSEKLFF. CDR3 in DNA: TGTGCCAGTAAACCAGGGGGCGAATACATTCCTAGTGAAAAACTGTTTTTT.

This clonotype was found a few times. The genes are TRBV11-2 and TRBJ2-2; D is unclear. The germline V gene has CDR1 SGHAT and CDR2 FQNNGV. V shed 3 bases and J shed 4 bases, with 6 bases lying between them. This CDR3 is built from 13 residues. The CDR3 region has the DNA TGTGCCAGCAGCTTTCTTGGCACCGGGGAGCTGTTTTTT. Translated: CASSFLGTGELFF.

In this sample, this clonotype turned up a few times. The gene calls are TRBV6-1 and TRBJ2-7; D uncertain. V lost 6 bases and J 2 bases, leaving 11 bases between the germline ends. The CDR3 spans 13 residues. Germline values: CDR1 MNHNS, CDR2 SASEGT. CDR3 bases: TGTGCCAGCAGAAGTTCATACGCCTACGAGCAGTACGTC. It is translated as CASRSSYAYEQYV.

This clonotype was found many times. The rearrangement links TRBV20-1 to TRBJ2-7; 11 bases agree with TRBD2. V gave up 5 bases and J gave up 3 bases; unmatched junction bases: 27. Germline loops: CDR1 DFQATT, CDR2 SNEGSKA (reference sequence). This CDR3 comprises 21 residues. The CDR3 DNA sequence: TGCAGTGCTTGCTACACCAGAGGGACTAGCGGACATCGCCCATTACTCTACGAGCAGTACGTC. Amino acid sequence: CSACYTRGTSGHRPLLYEQYV.

This clonotype was observed a few times. The rearrangement links TRBV7-9 to TRBJ1-2, with TRBD1 identical over 7 bases. The CDR3 is 15 residues long. The junction had 6 bases not matched to a gene; V was cut back by 1 base and J by 4 bases. CDR1 is SEHNR and CDR2 is FQNEAQ in the germline V gene (reference sequence). The CDR3 sequence is CASSLGDRVFYGYTF. The CDR3 nucleotides are TGTGCCAGCAGCTTAGGAGACAGGGTATTCTATGGCTACACCTTC.

This clonotype was seen ten or more times. The chain links TRBV12-3 or TRBV12-4 to TRBJ2-7; the match to TRBD2 covers 8 bases. The CDR3 has 14 amino acids. V shed 5 bases and J 5 bases; nucleotides not matched to a gene: 8. Here the CDR3 reads CASSPQTSADEQYV. CDR3 bases: TGTGCCAGCAGTCCCCAGACTAGCGCAGACGAGCAGTACGTC.

The chain recombines TRBV10-3 with TRBJ2-7; 9 bases fit TRBD1. Germline V lookup: CDR1 ENHRY, CDR2 SYGVKD. The CDR3 length is 17 residues. J was trimmed by 2 bases and V by 6 bases; bases with no gene match: 14. The CDR3 DNA reads as TGTGCCATCAGGGCAGGACAGGGGTCCTCCCTCCCCTACGAGCAGTACTTC. Translation gives CAIRAGQGSSLPYEQYF.

The chain links TRBV4-3 to TRBJ2-1; 10 bases match TRBD1. This CDR3 is built from 15 residues. The trim removed 1 base at V and 8 bases at J, leaving 5 bases unmatched. The germline gives CDR1 LGHNA, CDR2 YSLEER. The CDR3 region is CASSQGGTGEYEQFF. In DNA, the CDR3 is TGCGCCAGCAGCCAAGGCGGGACAGGGGAGTATGAGCAGTTCTTC.

V is TRBV7-2 and J is TRBJ2-7; 8 bases fit TRBD2. Germline assignment: CDR1 SGHTA and CDR2 FQGNSA. V trimming: 2 bases; J trimming: 0 bases; junction bases outside the gene matches: 6. The CDR3 consists of 16 residues. CDR3 nucleotides: TGTGCCAGCAGCTTATGGGCGGGAGGCCGCTCCTACGAGCAGTACGTC. Its protein product is CASSLWAGGRSYEQYV.

J is TRBJ2-1 and V is TRBV6-6, with TRBD2 matching 11 bases. The CDR3 is made up of 14 amino acids. The trim removed 8 bases at V and 7 bases at J, leaving 7 bases unmatched. Germline loops: CDR1 MNHNY, CDR2 SVGAGI (reference sequence). The CDR3 sequence: CASERLAGINEQFF. In DNA, the CDR3 is TGTGCCAGCGAGAGACTAGCGGGGATAAATGAGCAGTTCTTC.

Comment on this clonotype: Given the absence of the conserved phenylalanine or tryptophan at the CDR3 end, a read error is likely. The rearrangement links TRBV10-3 to TRBJ2-1; 7 bases match TRBD1. The CDR3 is 16 amino acids. Losses at the gene ends were 4 bases for V and 0 bases for J; bases not matched to a gene: 6. Per the germline V gene, CDR1 is ENHRY and CDR2 is SYGVKD. CDR3 DNA sequence: TGTGCCATCAGTGCCCGGACAGGAAGCTCCTACAATGAGCAGTTCTCC. Translation: CAISARTGSSYNEQFS.

The chain joins TRBV12-3 or TRBV12-4 to TRBJ2-7, with 9 bases lining up with TRBD2. The CDR3 sequence is 21 residues long. The junction had 21 bases not matched to a gene; V was cut back by 2 bases and J by 1 base. The CDR3 here is CASSLPRNSLPGLAGSYEQYV. CDR3 DNA: TGTGCCAGCAGTTTACCAAGGAACAGCCTTCCGGGACTAGCAGGATCCTACGAGCAGTACGTC.

This clonotype was recorded many times. The germline gene is not matched at one end of the junction; a read error may be the cause. In DNA, the CDR3 is TGTGCCAGCAGAGAAGTCCAGGACACCATATATTTT. It is translated as CASREVQDTIYF. This rearrangement joins TRBV2 to TRBJ1-3, with D unresolved. The CDR3 has 12 amino acids. Germline-derived CDR1 and CDR2 are SNHLY and FYNNEI. Full variable domain (rest looked up from reference TRBV2 and TRBJ1-3): EPEVTQTPSHQVTQMGQEVILRCVPISNHLYFYWYRQILGQKVEFLVSFYNNEISEKSEIFDDQFSVERPDGSNFTLKIRSTKLEDSAMYFCASREVQDTIYFGEGSWLTVV.

This clonotype was counted between two and nine times. The V and J genes are TRBV24-1 and TRBJ2-5, with TRBD2 matching over 9 bases. The J segment lost 2 bases and the V segment lost 3 bases, leaving 3 bases of the junction unmatched. The CDR3 length is 15 residues. Germline assignment: CDR1 KGHDR and CDR2 SFDVKD. CDR3: CATSDGTSGQETQYF. The CDR3 DNA is TGTGCCACCAGTGATGGAACTAGCGGGCAAGAGACCCAGTACTTC.

There are many counts of this clonotype. This chain links TRBV6-1 with TRBJ1-5; tentative D call: TRBD1 (5 bases). The CDR3 has 13 residues. The germline V gene encodes CDR1 MNHNS and CDR2 SASEGT. With 7 bases removed from V and 7 bases from J, the gap between germline ends came to 14 bases. CDR3 in amino acids: CASKEGNQQPQHF. CDR3 nucleotide sequence: TGTGCCAGCAAGGAGGGGAATCAGCAGCCCCAGCATTTT.

The chain links TRBV7-2 to TRBJ2-3; 9 bases match TRBD2. Germline V gene lookup returns CDR1 SGHTA and CDR2 FQGNSA. The CDR3 loop spans 18 amino acids. With 3 bases clipped from V and 1 base from J, the junction kept 11 bases outside the gene matches. The CDR3 sequence: CASSFSGRGTLGTDTQYF. CDR3 coding DNA: TGTGCCAGCAGCTTTAGCGGGAGAGGGACCTTGGGCACAGATACGCAGTATTTT.

Ten or more counts support this clonotype. The V and J genes are TRBV7-2 and TRBJ2-3; 7 nucleotides agree with TRBD2. The V gene's germline CDR1 is SGHTA and CDR2 FQGNSA. J lost 5 bases, V lost 4 bases, and 6 bases had no gene match. This CDR3 region has 14 residues. The CDR3 spells CASSSGLGGDTQYF. CDR3 bases: TGTGCCAGCAGCTCAGGACTAGGAGGAGATACGCAGTATTTT.

The table lists this clonotype with a few counts. As DNA, the CDR3 is TGTGCCAGCAGCCCTGCGGACAGTCCCCTCCCCGAGCAGTACTTC. Amino acids: CASSPADSPLPEQYF. The V call is TRBV6-5, the J call TRBJ2-7; weak D call: TRBD1 (6 bases). V lost 6 bases and J lost 6, with 21 bases in between. Germline loops: CDR1 MNHEY, CDR2 SVGAGI. CDR3 size: 15 residues.

As regards this clonotype: The junction and the germline gene differ at one end; a read error may be behind it. The V and J genes are TRBV27 and TRBJ1-1; D may be TRBD1 (5 bases). The germline V gene has CDR1 MNHEY and CDR2 SMNVEV (reference sequence). The CDR3 loop spans 16 amino acids. CDR3 sequence (DNA): TGTACCAGCAGCCTGACTACGGGGGGACTAAACACTGAAGCTTTCTTT. It translates to CTSSLTTGGLNTEAFF.

The chain carries TRBV20-1 and TRBJ2-7; 9 bases are shared with TRBD1. CDR1 and CDR2 from the germline V gene are DFQATT and SNEGSKA (reference sequence). The CDR3 sequence is 14 residues long. V dropped 2 bases and J dropped 3; count of bases not matched to a gene: 5. CDR3 loop: CSARSDRGGYEQYF. CDR3 in DNA: TGCAGTGCTAGATCGGACAGGGGAGGCTACGAGCAGTACTTC.

In this sample, this clonotype turned up many times. The chain uses TRBV12-3 or TRBV12-4 and TRBJ1-1; 7 positions match TRBD1. The CDR3 length is 13 residues. Unmatched junction bases numbered 5, after V lost 3 bases and J lost 7 bases. CDR3 nucleotide sequence: TGTGCCAGCAGTTTCAGGGGACAGAATGAAGCTTTCTTT. It yields the protein CASSFRGQNEAFF.

This rearrangement joins TRBV19 to TRBJ1-5; D is possibly TRBD1 (6 bases). The ends were cut back, 3 bases at V and 3 bases at J, with 9 bases in the middle. The length of the CDR3 is 14 residues. Germline V gene sequence: CDR1 LNHDA, CDR2 SQIVND (reference sequence). The chain's CDR3 is CASSIWDTNQPQHF. CDR3 coding DNA: TGTGCCAGTAGTATCTGGGACACCAATCAGCCCCAGCATTTT. Full variable domain (outside the CDR3, taken from reference TRBV19 and TRBJ1-5): DGGITQSPKYLFRKEGQNVTLSCEQNLNHDAMYWYRQDPGQGLRLIYYSQIVNDFQKGDIAEGYSVSREKKESFPLTVTSAQKNPTAFYLCASSIWDTNQPQHFGDGTRLSIL.

This clonotype was seen more than once but under ten times. The DNA of the CDR3 is TGCAGTGCTAGAGCGGGTCCCTACGAGCAGTACTTC. This encodes CSARAGPYEQYF. This rearrangement joins TRBV20-1 to TRBJ2-7, with D uncertain. This CDR3 contains 12 residues. Germline loops: CDR1 DFQATT, CDR2 SNEGSKA (reference sequence). Trimming cost V 1 base and J 2 bases, with 6 bases left between them.

This chain joins TRBV7-2 and TRBJ2-3; possibly TRBD1 for D (8 bases). CDR1 is SGHTA, CDR2 FQGNSA, per germline. This CDR3 is built from 15 residues. The ends were cut back, 2 bases at V and 9 bases at J, with 18 bases in the middle. The CDR3 DNA reads as TGTGCCAGCAGCTTACGGGGACAGGCGGGAGAAACGCAGTATTTT. It encodes CASSLRGQAGETQYF.

The V gene is TRBV6-1, the J gene TRBJ1-5; D is undetermined. Germline V CDR1 and CDR2: MNHNS, SASEGT. Trimming cost V 1 base and J 2 bases, with 9 bases left between them. This CDR3 contains 15 residues. DNA of the CDR3: TGTGCCAGCAGTGAAGGGGCCCACGGCAATCAGCCCCAGCATTTT. Translation gives CASSEGAHGNQPQHF.

The sample holds many counts of this clonotype. This chain links TRBV20-1 with TRBJ2-3; 9 bases map to TRBD2. The junction had 12 bases not matched to a gene; V was cut back by 1 base and J by 1 base. Germline V gene data show CDR1 as DFQATT and CDR2 as SNEGSKA (reference sequence). The CDR3 has 18 residues. In DNA form, the CDR3 reads TGCAGTGCTAGAGGAGTAGCGGGAGAAAGGGGGGGCACAGATACGCAGTATTTT. Its protein product is CSARGVAGERGGTDTQYF.

The chain has TRBV7-6 and TRBJ1-1; D ambiguous. Trimming stripped 4 bases from V and 3 bases from J, with 12 bases between. This CDR3 is 14 amino acids long. Germline CDR1 reads SGHVS; CDR2 reads FNYEAQ. The CDR3 protein is CASSSPGKDTEAFF. The CDR3 coding sequence is TGTGCCAGCAGCTCTCCTGGCAAAGACACTGAAGCTTTCTTT.